A selection of T cell receptor beta chains follows, all from one sample in a study of cytomegalovirus exposure and HLA in healthy donors. Assay used: immunoSEQ multiplex PCR; TCRdb lists only in-frame clones, some missing. The sample contains approximately 210,000 clones, 79% of which appear only once. Sample: PBMCs. Every receptor here comes from a girl under 18 in good health and CMV-seropositive. Each CDR3 is given with its conserved first and last residue. D genes are given only for firm matches. Size is omitted from some rows. Given values are once, few, many or a class for expanded clones.

TRBJ2-3,-,-,TRBV19,TGTGCCAGTGCTGGACAGATAGATACGCAGTATTTT,CASAGQIDTQYF
TRBJ1-1,-,-,TRBV7-9,TGTGCCAGCAGCATTAAACAGGCGGAAGCTTTCTTT,CASSIKQAEAFF
TRBJ2-1,TRBD2,-,TRBV11-1,TGTGCCAGCAGCTCCTGCGCTTGGGTTTGCGGGAGGTCAGGGGATGAGCAGTTCTTC,CASSSCAWVCGRSGDEQFF
TRBJ2-1,TRBD2,-,TRBV4-1,TGCGCCAGCAGTCAACCGGGGGGGCCCCACAATGAGCAGTTCTTC,CASSQPGGPHNEQFF
TRBJ1-2,TRBD1,once,TRBV5-6,TGTGCCAGCAGTATCGACAGGGGGTATGGCTACACCTTC,CASSIDRGYGYTF
TRBJ2-2,-,-,TRBV4-1,TGCGCCAGCAGCCAAGAGCAAGTGGCCACCGGGGAGCTGTTTTTT,CASSQEQVATGELFF
TRBJ1-1,-,-,TRBV7-9,TGTGCCAGCAGCTGGGGGGGCAGGGGCACTGAAGCTTTCTTT,CASSWGGRGTEAFF
TRBJ1-2,TRBD1,-,TRBV19,TGTGCCAGTAGTACATACAGGACAGGGGCGGGCTACACCTTC,CASSTYRTGAGYTF
TRBJ2-2,-,-,TRBV7-2,TGTGCCAGCAGCTTAGGCGCGGCTGGAACCTCCACCGGGGAGCTGTTTTTT,CASSLGAAGTSTGELFF
TRBJ2-7,-,-,TRBV14,TGTGCCAGCAGCCAAGTGGGGAGAAAGGCCTACGAGCAGTACTTC,CASSQVGRKAYEQYF
TRBJ2-7,TRBD1,-,TRBV5-6,TGTGCCAGCAGCTCTGGGACAGGGTCTTTCGAGCAGTACTTC,CASSSGTGSFEQYF
TRBJ1-1,TRBD1,few,TRBV5-1,TGCGCCAGCAGCTCCGGGACAGGGGGCACTGAAGCTTTCTTT,CASSSGTGGTEAFF
TRBJ1-2,TRBD1,-,TRBV7-9,TGTGCCAGCAGCTTAGGACAGGGGGCGGGAGGCTACACCTTC,CASSLGQGAGGYTF
TRBJ2-1,-,-,TRBV18,TGTGCCAGCTCATTACCCGGGGTGTACTCCTACAATGAGCAGTTCTTC,CASSLPGVYSYNEQFF
TRBJ2-2,TRBD2,-,TRBV11-3,TGTGCCAGCAGCTTTGGCGGGGGGAACACCGGGGAGCTGTTTTTT,CASSFGGGNTGELFF
TRBJ2-1,TRBD2,-,TRBV27,TGTGCCAGCAGTTCTAGCGGGGGGGCGGAGTTCTTC,CASSSSGGAEFF
TRBJ2-7,-,-,TRBV4-1,TGCGCCAGCAGCCAAGAATCCACAGCCCTACACTACGAGCAGTACTTC,CASSQESTALHYEQYF
TRBJ2-3,-,-,TRBV23-1,TGCGCCAGCAGTCAATGGGCGGGAGCAGGGGGCACAGATACGCAGTATTTT,CASSQWAGAGGTDTQYF
TRBJ1-1,-,-,TRBV19,TGTGCCAGTAGTCTCGGTGGGGGGATGAACACTGAAGCTTTCTTT,CASSLGGGMNTEAFF
TRBJ2-2,-,-,TRBV7-2,TGTGCCAGCAGGCGCGGGCCCACCGGGGAGCTGTTTTTT,CASRRGPTGELFF
TRBJ2-1,TRBD1,-,TRBV27,TGTGCCAGCCGACTGGAGGGACAGGGATGGAATGAGCAGTTCTTC,CASRLEGQGWNEQFF
TRBJ2-6,-,-,TRBV7-2,TGTGCCAGCAGCGCCTGGGGTTTTGACAGGCGAGGGGCCAACGTCCTGACTTTC,CASSAWGFDRRGANVLTF
TRBJ2-3,TRBD2,-,TRBV6-4,TGTGCCAGCAGTGAAGTGTTTGCGGGGGGCACAGATACGCAGTATTTT,CASSEVFAGGTDTQYF
TRBJ2-1,-,-,TRBV5-6,TGTGCCAGCAGCCGGGCGGGCAGCGGGGACAAGGCAAGGGAGCAGTTCTTC,CASSRAGSGDKAREQFF
TRBJ1-1,-,-,TRBV9,TGTGCCAGCAGCGTAGGTCCAGACAAGACTGAAGCTTTCTTT,CASSVGPDKTEAFF
TRBJ2-5,TRBD2,-,TRBV14,TGTGCCAGCAGCCAAGCCTCGCGGGGGGTTTGGGAGACCCAGTACTTC,CASSQASRGVWETQYF
TRBJ1-1,-,-,TRBV27,TGTGCCAGCAGAGAGACACCACCGAACACTGAAGCTTTCTTT,CASRETPPNTEAFF
TRBJ2-3,TRBD2,few,TRBV6-4,TGTGCCAGCAGCCAACTAGCGGGGGCCACAGATACGCAGTATTTT,CASSQLAGATDTQYF
TRBJ2-1,TRBD2,-,TRBV9,TGTGCCAGCAGCCCACAGCGGGGGGACTACAATGAGCAGTTCTTC,CASSPQRGDYNEQFF
TRBJ2-7,-,-,TRBV6-5,TGTGCCAGCAGTCCTGCAGGCTACGAGCAGTACTTC,CASSPAGYEQYF
TRBJ2-5,TRBD2,-,TRBV7-8,TGTGCCAGCAGCTCCTTTCGACTAGCGACGTTGGAGACCCAGTACTTC,CASSSFRLATLETQYF
TRBJ2-7,-,-,TRBV4-3,TGCGCCAGCAGCCAAGATGGGACATTCTACGAGCAGTACTTC,CASSQDGTFYEQYF
TRBJ1-1,TRBD1,-,TRBV11-3,TGTGCCAGCAGCAGCCATGGGACAGCTCAGAACACTGAAGCTTTCTTT,CASSSHGTAQNTEAFF
TRBJ2-1,-,-,TRBV11-3,TGTGCCAGCAGCTTGGGTACTAGTGACTACAATGAGCAGTTCTTC,CASSLGTSDYNEQFF
TRBJ2-1,-,few,TRBV4-2,TGTGCCAGCAGCCAAGGGAGTGTCAATGAGCAGTTCTTC,CASSQGSVNEQFF
TRBJ1-2,-,-,TRBV5-1,TGCGCCAGCAGCTTGGCACCCTCCAGGATTGGCTACACCTTC,CASSLAPSRIGYTF
TRBJ2-3,TRBD1,-,TRBV2,TGTGCCAGCCAGGGGGCTACCACAGATACGCAGTATTTT,CASQGATTDTQYF
TRBJ1-3,-,-,TRBV11-2,TGTGCCAGCAGTGTATCAAGGGGCGGAAACACCATATATTTT,CASSVSRGGNTIYF
TRBJ1-4,TRBD1,-,TRBV18,TGTGCCAGCTCACCACCGGACACAGGGGTGGGAAAACTGTTTTTT,CASSPPDTGVGKLFF
TRBJ1-1,TRBD1,-,TRBV7-2,TGTGCCAGCAGCGAAAGACAGGGCCCGGACACTGAAGCTTTCTTT,CASSERQGPDTEAFF
TRBJ1-4,-,-,TRBV18,TGTGCCAGCTCACCGAGGGATAATGAAAAACTGTTTTTT,CASSPRDNEKLFF
TRBJ1-4,TRBD1,many,TRBV6-5,TGTGCCAGCAGTTCCACTCCGGGACAGGGGGGTGAAAAACTGTTTTTT,CASSSTPGQGGEKLFF
TRBJ2-3,-,few,TRBV10-1,TGCGCCAGCAGCTCAGGGGTTGGTACGCAGTATTTT,CASSSGVGTQYF
TRBJ2-5,TRBD2,once,TRBV5-4,TGTGCCAGCAGCTCCGGACTAGCGGGGGTAGAGACCCAGTACTTC,CASSSGLAGVETQYF
TRBJ1-3,-,-,TRBV7-9,TGTGCCAGCAGCTTAGACGGAGCCTCTGGAAACACCATATATTTT,CASSLDGASGNTIYF